These 19 T cell receptor beta chains were sequenced from one sample in a study of beta chain features in type 1 diabetes. General study results and limits: There was a moderate but significant shortening of TCRB CDR3s in all four CD4+ subsets of Type 1 diabetes patients.

The whole isolated RNA underwent reverse transcription, so sequencing captured expressed TCRB transcripts. Using immunoSEQ multiplex PCR, the repertoire was profiled, and TCRdb retains in-frame clones only, with some absent. The sample carries about 710,000 clones, around 15% recorded once. Their recognized antigens are unknown. The sample taken for sequencing was naive CD4+ T cells from blood. These receptors were obtained from a young man with type 1 diabetes.

J is TRBJ1-2 and V is TRBV19; D remains ambiguous. The length of the CDR3 is 11 residues. Trimming cost V 8 bases and J 2 bases, with 6 bases left between them. The germline V gene has CDR1 LNHDA and CDR2 SQIVND (reference sequence). The CDR3 bases are TGTGCCAGTTTCCAGAACTATGGCTACACCTTC. Translated: CASFQNYGYTF.

This clone was detected a few times. The chain joins TRBV2 to TRBJ1-5; 7 bases agree with TRBD1. The CDR3 totals 14 residues. The junction had 10 bases not matched to a gene; V was cut back by 8 bases and J by 6 bases. Germline lookup yields CDR1 SNHLY and CDR2 FYNNEI. The CDR3 DNA reads as TGTGCCAGCCGACAGGGTAGGCTAGGTCAGCCCCAGCATTTT. The encoded protein is CASRQGRLGQPQHF.

To note about this clone: The same CDR3 can be traced to other DNA sequences in this sample. J is TRBJ2-6 and V is TRBV18; 9 bases line up with TRBD1. The V segment lost 2 bases and the J segment 3 bases; nucleotides outside the gene matches: 2. Germline CDR1 is KGHSH and CDR2 is LQKENI. CDR3 length: 16 amino acids. Here the CDR3 DNA reads TGTGCCAGCTCACCAGGGACAGGGAGTGGGGCCAACGTCCTGACTTTC. Amino acids: CASSPGTGSGANVLTF.

This clone showed up just a few times. The chain joins TRBV18 to TRBJ2-4; D possibly corresponds to TRBD1 (5 bases). The V gene's germline CDR1 is KGHSH and CDR2 LQKENI. V lost 6 bases and J lost 0, with 21 bases in between. The CDR3 runs to 18 residues. CDR3 sequence (DNA): TGTGCCAGCTCCCCCTCGGTCGGTGGGGCATTAGCCAAAAACATTCAGTACTTC. As protein: CASSPSVGGALAKNIQYF.

This chain joins TRBV7-2 and TRBJ2-7, with 8 bases that match TRBD1. Germline V lookup: CDR1 SGHTA, CDR2 FQGNSA. Losses at the gene ends were 5 bases for V and 3 bases for J; bases not matched to a gene: 9. This CDR3 has 15 residues. This CDR3 is CASSPWPGGVYEQYF. The CDR3 DNA reads TGTGCCAGCAGCCCATGGCCAGGGGGCGTCTACGAGCAGTACTTC.

In regard to this clone: Relative to the germline gene, one junction end is altered; a read error may explain this. J is TRBJ2-7 and V is TRBV5-1; TRBD2 might be the D (5 bases). The CDR3 has 15 residues. Germline V lookup: CDR1 SGHRS, CDR2 YFSETQ. The CDR3 sequence is CASSLAADYSHEQYF. The DNA for the CDR3 is TGCGCCAGCAGCTTGGCCGCTGACTACTCCCACGAGCAGTACTTC.

There are a few counts of this clone. The genes are TRBV29-1 and TRBJ1-2; no firm D call. Germline CDR1 reads SQVTM; CDR2 reads ANQGSEA. The length of the CDR3 is 12 residues. V was clipped by 6 bases and J by 0 bases, with 8 bases between them. The DNA of the CDR3 is TGCAGCGTCACGACGACTAACTATGGCTACACCTTC. Its protein product is CSVTTTNYGYTF. Looking up the rest from reference TRBV29-1 and TRBJ1-2 gives the full variable domain: SAVISQKPSRDICQRGTSLTIQCQVDSQVTMMFWYRQQPGQSLTLIATANQGSEATYESGFVIDKFPISRPNLTFSTLTVSNMSPEDSSIYLCSVTTTNYGYTFGSGTRLTVV.

This clone was seen a handful of times. Here the CDR3 reads CSVRLNYGYTF. CDR3 bases: TGCAGCGTGAGATTGAACTATGGCTACACCTTC. V gene TRBV29-1 combines with J gene TRBJ1-2; D remains unclear. Germline V CDR1 and CDR2: SQVTM, ANQGSEA. The CDR3 consists of 11 residues. V was trimmed by 6 bases and J by 2 bases, leaving 7 bases between them.

This sequence joins TRBV4-2 and TRBJ1-2; D possibly corresponds to TRBD1 (5 bases). Deletions cut 4 bases from V and 4 bases from J, with 10 bases between. Germline V gene data show CDR1 as LGHNA and CDR2 as YNFKEQ. This CDR3 comprises 13 residues. CDR3 loop: CASSLGDGYGYTF. The CDR3 DNA reads as TGTGCCAGCAGCCTCGGGGACGGCTATGGCTACACCTTC.

V is TRBV30 and J is TRBJ1-5; D might be TRBD1 (5 bases). Looked up from germline, CDR1 is GTSNPN and CDR2 is SVGIG (reference sequence). Trimming shortened V by 5 bases and J by 0 bases, and 8 bases separated the two germline ends. CDR3 length: 13 amino acids. The CDR3: CAWETDSNQPQHF. CDR3 in DNA: TGTGCCTGGGAGACAGATAGCAATCAGCCCCAGCATTTT.

This clone was detected a few times. This chain links TRBV6-1 with TRBJ1-2; D unclear. Trimming pared 3 bases from V and 5 bases from J, leaving 19 bases between. Germline V gene lookup returns CDR1 MNHNS and CDR2 SASEGT. The CDR3 is 16 residues long. The CDR3 protein is CASSDSVTLKGYGYTF. The CDR3 DNA reads as TGTGCCAGCAGTGATAGCGTCACCCTTAAGGGATATGGCTACACCTTC.

The V call is TRBV2, the J call TRBJ2-7; D not certain. V was clipped by 5 bases and J by 6 bases, with 11 bases between them. The CDR3 extends over 12 amino acids. CDR1 and CDR2 (germline): SNHLY, FYNNEI. CDR3 coding DNA: TGTGCCAGCAGTCCCGACACGGCCGAGCAGTACTTC. Amino acid sequence: CASSPDTAEQYF. Drawing the rest from reference TRBV2 and TRBJ2-7, the complete variable domain is EPEVTQTPSHQVTQMGQEVILRCVPISNHLYFYWYRQILGQKVEFLVSFYNNEISEKSEIFDDQFSVERPDGSNFTLKIRSTKLEDSAMYFCASSPDTAEQYFGPGTRLTVT.

The J gene is TRBJ2-2, the V gene TRBV27; the D gene is possibly TRBD1 (6 bases). Germline lookup yields CDR1 MNHEY and CDR2 SMNVEV (reference sequence). Trimming removed 3 bases at V and 7 bases at J, with 12 bases between. The CDR3 has 14 residues. The CDR3 nucleotides read TGTGCCAGCAGTTTTGCAGGGGCGGTCGGGGAGCTGTTTTTT. Its translation: CASSFAGAVGELFF.

The chain carries TRBV15 and TRBJ1-2, with D possibly TRBD1 on 5 matching bases. The V gene lost 0 bases and the J gene lost 5 bases, with 7 bases spanning the gap. Germline CDR1 and CDR2: LNHNV and YYDKDF (reference sequence). This CDR3 is 13 amino acids long. CDR3 in DNA: TGTGCCACCAGCAGAGAGCGGGGGTATGGCTACACCTTC. Amino acids: CATSRERGYGYTF.

The rearrangement joins TRBV28 to TRBJ2-7, with TRBD1 matching over 7 bases. The length of the CDR3 is 14 residues. Per germline, CDR1 MDHEN and CDR2 SYDVKM. V lost 1 base, J lost 3 bases, and 3 bases stayed unmatched. Here the CDR3 DNA reads TGTGCCAGCAGTTTATCTACAGGGGTCTACGAGCAGTACTTC. It is translated as CASSLSTGVYEQYF.

The chain links TRBV15 to TRBJ1-1; possible D gene TRBD1, 5 bases. This CDR3 contains 14 residues. CDR1 is LNHNV and CDR2 is YYDKDF in the germline V gene (reference sequence). V was pared by 5 bases and J by 3 bases, with 13 bases between. This CDR3 reads CATSLRKGDTEAFF. The CDR3 DNA reads as TGTGCCACCAGCCTCCGTAAAGGGGACACTGAAGCTTTCTTT.

V and J are TRBV30 and TRBJ2-7; D possibly corresponds to TRBD2 (7 bases). CDR1 and CDR2 (germline): GTSNPN, SVGIG (reference sequence). CDR3 length: 12 residues. Trimming took 7 bases from V and 4 from J, leaving 14 bases between them. CDR3 loop: CAFSRGGYEQYF. The DNA of the CDR3 is TGTGCCTTTTCGAGGGGGGGGTACGAGCAGTACTTC.

The chain recombines TRBV27 with TRBJ1-5, with D possibly TRBD1 on 5 matching bases. The germline V gene encodes CDR1 MNHEY and CDR2 SMNVEV (reference sequence). V shed 5 bases and J shed 3 bases, with 17 bases lying between them. The CDR3 has 16 residues. Here the CDR3 reads CASSPRWEGLNQPQHF. The CDR3 coding sequence is TGTGCCAGCAGTCCGAGGTGGGAGGGACTCAATCAGCCCCAGCATTTT.

Only a few counts were recorded for this clone. V usage is TRBV5-6 and J usage is TRBJ1-4; D is uncertain. The CDR3 consists of 14 residues. CDR1 and CDR2 (germline): SGHDT, YYEEEE. With 0 bases removed from V and 6 bases from J, the gap between germline ends came to 9 bases. The CDR3 DNA reads TGTGCCAGCAGCTTGGGGAGGCGAGATGAAAAACTGTTTTTT. Translating gives CASSLGRRDEKLFF.